This entry concerns a single T cell receptor beta chain. The same CDR3 arises from other DNA sequences in this sample as well. Recruits, aged roughly 18 to 90 years, lived in 20 to 30 US areas. Allocation to cohorts depended on clinical history reported by the participants. J lost 5 bases, V lost 4 bases, and 7 bases had no gene match. Germline assignment: CDR1 LNHDA and CDR2 SQIVND (reference sequence). The CDR3 contains 14 residues. The data originate from a study of blood T cell repertoires in COVID-19. The overall study: T cells, B-cell-depleted T cells, or PBMCs supplied cDNA or gDNA.

Per the original methods: Estimated nucleated cell counts came from reference gene primer amplification. Assay used: immunoSEQ multiplex PCR; TCRdb lists only in-frame clones, some missing. V, J and clone size were drawn from that table, and D and trimming were deduced from the DNA. Here the sample spans hundreds of thousands of clones, 88% being singletons. The specimen sequenced was PBMCs or T cells enriched from blood (not recorded which). This receptor was taken from a woman aged 35 to 49 with acute COVID-19. This rearrangement joins TRBV19 to TRBJ2-5; 7 nucleotides agree with TRBD1. The CDR3 DNA follows: TGTGCCAGTAGTAGTAACAGGGGTAGGGAGACCCAGTACTTC. It is translated as CASSSNRGRETQYF.